Following are 15 T cell receptor beta chains from one sample sequenced in a study of blood T cell repertoires in COVID-19. This table comes from immunoSEQ multiplex PCR, and its TCRdb copy is limited to in-frame clones, with some not included. The table lists 40,000 to 60,000 clones, less than 90% of them singletons. Sequenced input: peripheral blood. Receptors originate from a middle-aged man with acute or convalescent COVID-19.

The chain employs TRBV7-9 and TRBJ2-1; 7 bases match TRBD1. Trimming removed 5 bases from V and 4 bases from J; junction bases left unmatched: 8. This CDR3 contains 15 residues. From germline, CDR1 is SEHNR and CDR2 FQNEAQ (reference sequence). The CDR3 sequence is CASSLGQILYNEQFF. The CDR3 DNA reads as TGTGCCAGCAGCCTGGGACAGATTCTGTACAATGAGCAGTTCTTC. Filled out from reference TRBV7-9 and TRBJ2-1, the complete variable domain reads DTGVSQNPRHKITKRGQNVTFRCDPISEHNRLYWYRQTLGQGPEFLTYFQNEAQLEKSRLLSDRFSAERPKGSFSTLEIQRTEQGDSAMYLCASSLGQILYNEQFFGPGTRLTVL.

The rearrangement joins TRBV30 to TRBJ1-2, with 9 bases matching TRBD1. CDR3 length: 14 amino acids. V was clipped by 5 bases and J by 1 base; unmatched bases: 5. Looked up from germline, CDR1 is GTSNPN and CDR2 is SVGIG (reference sequence). CDR3 amino acids: CAWDQTGGNYGYTF. Written as DNA, the CDR3 is TGTGCCTGGGATCAGACAGGGGGTAACTATGGCTACACCTTC.

The J gene is TRBJ1-2, the V gene TRBV19, with D unclear. Trimming took off 11 bases at V and 2 bases at J, with 15 bases between the two ends. The CDR3 length is 13 residues. Germline assignment: CDR1 LNHDA and CDR2 SQIVND (reference sequence). In nucleotides, the CDR3 is TGTGCCGCCACTTCCATAAGCAACTATGGCTACACCTTC. Residues: CAATSISNYGYTF.

The chain couples TRBV7-6 to TRBJ1-3; D gene uncertain. The V end was cut by 5 bases, the J end by 0 bases, with 11 bases between. CDR3 size: 15 residues. Germline V CDR1 and CDR2: SGHVS, FNYEAQ. The CDR3 is CASSPYLDSGNTIYF. In DNA form, the CDR3 reads TGTGCCAGCAGCCCCTACCTCGACTCTGGAAACACCATATATTTT.

This sequence joins TRBV5-4 and TRBJ2-1; maybe TRBD2 (6 bases). CDR1 SGHNT and CDR2 YYREEE come from the germline V gene (reference sequence). The CDR3 runs to 17 residues. The V end lost 4 bases, the J end lost 3 bases, and 20 bases lay between the germline ends. CDR3 sequence reads: CASSPTTLGRGYNEQFF. CDR3 in DNA: TGTGCCAGCAGCCCCACCACCCTGGGGCGGGGCTACAATGAGCAGTTCTTC.

The rearrangement links TRBV24-1 to TRBJ2-7; possibly TRBD2 for D (6 bases). V lost 2 bases to trimming and J lost 1 base, with 11 bases between them. There are 15 residues in the CDR3. Germline CDR1 reads KGHDR; CDR2 reads SFDVKD. The CDR3 coding sequence is TGTGCCACCAGTGATTCGCGGGAACGGTCCTACGAGCAGTACTTC. Protein sequence: CATSDSRERSYEQYF.

The chain is built from TRBV19 and TRBJ2-3; 8 nucleotides align to TRBD2. With V trimmed by 6 bases and J by 2 bases, 7 bases remained unmatched. The V gene's germline CDR1 is LNHDA and CDR2 SQIVND (reference sequence). This CDR3 has 15 residues. The CDR3 DNA reads TGTGCCAGTAGGCAAGCGGGGGTGCCCACAGATACGCAGTATTTT. Translating gives CASRQAGVPTDTQYF.

This chain connects TRBV11-2 to TRBJ2-1; the match to TRBD1 covers 8 bases. From germline, CDR1 is SGHAT and CDR2 FQNNGV. The CDR3 has 17 amino acids. V shed 5 bases, J shed 4 bases, and the junction held 13 bases outside the gene matches. CDR3 amino acids: CASSGIPQDRAYNEQFF. CDR3 DNA sequence: TGTGCCAGCAGCGGTATACCCCAGGACAGGGCTTACAATGAGCAGTTCTTC.

This rearrangement joins TRBV5-1 to TRBJ2-3; D is uncertain. Per germline, CDR1 SGHRS and CDR2 YFSETQ. Trimming stripped 0 bases from V and 7 bases from J, with 15 bases between. CDR3 length: 15 amino acids. In DNA, the CDR3 is TGCGCCAGCAGCTTGGGCCTAGTTTATCTGAATACGCAGTATTTT. As protein: CASSLGLVYLNTQYF.

The chain recombines TRBV18 with TRBJ1-4; possibly TRBD1 for D (5 bases). CDR1 and CDR2 from the germline V gene are KGHSH and LQKENI. Between the trimmed V and J ends, which lost 3 bases and 5 bases, there was a span of 10 bases. The CDR3 is made up of 14 amino acids. CDR3 amino acids: CASSPDRVNEKLFF. CDR3 coding DNA: TGTGCCAGCTCACCCGACAGAGTGAATGAAAAACTGTTTTTT. The entire variable domain, with the rest obtained from reference TRBV18 and TRBJ1-4, is as follows: NAGVMQNPRHLVRRRGQEARLRCSPMKGHSHVYWYRQLPEEGLKFMVYLQKENIIDESGMPKERFSAEFPKEGPSILRIQQVVRGDSAAYFCASSPDRVNEKLFFGSGTQLSVL.

This clone was recorded only once. This chain connects TRBV4-3 to TRBJ2-3; TRBD2 aligns across 9 bases. There are 18 residues in the CDR3. Germline assignment: CDR1 LGHNA and CDR2 YSLEER. V lost 4 bases and J lost 6; bases outside the gene matches: 17. Written as DNA, the CDR3 is TGCGCCAGCAGCCCTCTTAGCGGGTTAGTAGCGGGAGAGGATACGCAGTATTTT. Protein: CASSPLSGLVAGEDTQYF.

This clone was seen a single time. The rearrangement uses TRBV5-6 and TRBJ2-7, with a weak D call TRBD2 (7 bases). In germline, CDR1 is SGHDT, CDR2 YYEEEE. The V end was cut by 0 bases, the J end by 9 bases, with 19 bases between. This CDR3 is built from 15 residues. This chain's CDR3 is CASSLVGGLSKGQYF. CDR3 bases: TGTGCCAGCAGCTTGGTCGGGGGGCTGTCTAAAGGGCAGTACTTC.

The rearrangement links TRBV30 to TRBJ1-6; D is perhaps TRBD1 (6 bases). The CDR3 is 13 amino acids. V was clipped by 1 base and J by 9 bases, with 10 bases between them. Germline loops: CDR1 GTSNPN, CDR2 SVGIG (reference sequence). CDR3 in amino acids: CAWSGTGFSPLHF. The CDR3 DNA follows: TGTGCCTGGAGTGGCACAGGGTTTTCACCCCTCCACTTT.

The rearrangement uses TRBV14 and TRBJ2-1; unclear D gene. V gave up 4 bases and J gave up 5 bases, with 15 bases separating them. Germline lookup yields CDR1 SGHDN and CDR2 FVKESK. CDR3 length equals 15 residues. As DNA, the CDR3 is TGTGCCAGCAGCCCCCCAGGCCGCCCCAACAATGAGCAGTTCTTC. Protein sequence: CASSPPGRPNNEQFF.

The chain carries TRBV5-1 and TRBJ2-1, with D perhaps TRBD1 (5 bases). Germline CDR1 SGHRS, CDR2 YFSETQ. Trimming pared 0 bases from V and 1 base from J, leaving 8 bases between. The CDR3 has 15 residues. The CDR3 nucleotides read TGCGCCAGCAGCTTGGGGTCAGGGTCCTACAATGAGCAGTTCTTC. Translation: CASSLGSGSYNEQFF.